Here is one T cell receptor (beta chain) with its context. The antigen is unknown. These data come from a study of cytomegalovirus exposure and HLA in healthy donors. Regarding the study as a whole: High sensitivity and specificity were reportedly achieved when the classifier diagnosed cytomegalovirus status. Many donors shared some public TCRs, even though most TCR sequences were rare. Within the 120 or so validation repertoires, first-cohort TCR clusters tended to co-occur, according to a later analysis.

Produced via immunoSEQ multiplex PCR; TCRdb's table is partial and in-frame only. The sample lists around 130,000 clones, over 75% occurring once. The sequence was obtained from a woman in her 30s in good health and CMV-seronegative. Material for sequencing was PBMCs.

The CDR3 loop is CASSLKLAGGRPQETQYF. The CDR3 bases are TGTGCCAGCAGCTTAAAACTAGCGGGGGGGCGCCCCCAAGAGACCCAGTACTTC. The rearrangement links TRBV7-2 to TRBJ2-5; TRBD2 matches at 13 bases. The germline gives CDR1 SGHTA, CDR2 FQGNSA. The CDR3 length is 18 residues. The J segment lost 1 base and the V segment lost 2 bases, leaving 7 bases of the junction unmatched.